This is a list of T cell receptor beta chains from one sample in a study of CDR3 diversity in severe acne. One entry per CDR3 protein results from TCRdb running MiXCR on the PCR reads. Among tens of thousands of distinct CDR3 sequences listed, approximately 49% were seen once. The sample was blood. Every receptor here comes from a male donor with severe acne vulgaris. The CDR3 runs from the conserved cysteine through the conserved F or W. The order of the fields is V gene, J gene, D gene, clone size, CDR3 protein, CDR3 DNA. The D gene is left open where the match is weak. Clone sizes are given selectively: once, few, many, or a class where the clone is expanded.

v_call: TRBV10-3
j_call: TRBJ2-2
d_call: NA
clone_size: NA
cdr3_aa: CATFQTSNTGELFF
cdr3_nt: TGTGCCACCTTCCAGACATCAAACACCGGGGAGCTGTTTTTT

v_call: TRBV4-2
j_call: TRBJ2-1
d_call: TRBD2
clone_size: many
cdr3_aa: CASSQESLAGAPYNEQFF
cdr3_nt: TGTGCCAGCAGCCAAGAGTCCCTAGCGGGAGCGCCATACAATGAGCAGTTCTTC

v_call: TRBV5-1
j_call: TRBJ2-3
d_call: NA
clone_size: once
cdr3_aa: CASSAPTTDAQYF
cdr3_nt: TGCGCCAGCAGCGCCCCGACCACAGATGCGCAGTATTTT

v_call: TRBV25-1
j_call: TRBJ2-6
d_call: NA
clone_size: NA
cdr3_aa: CASSQQLSGANVLTF
cdr3_nt: TGTGCCAGCAGTCAACAGCTCTCTGGGGCCAACGTCCTGACTTTC

v_call: TRBV28
j_call: TRBJ2-7
d_call: TRBD1
clone_size: few
cdr3_aa: CASSSPGTGVYEQYF
cdr3_nt: TGTGCCAGCAGTTCTCCCGGGACAGGGGTATACGAGCAGTACTTC

v_call: TRBV7-9
j_call: TRBJ2-3
d_call: TRBD1
clone_size: many
cdr3_aa: CASSLTPGGQGARKDTQYF
cdr3_nt: TGTGCCAGCAGCTTGACCCCAGGGGGACAGGGGGCTAGGAAAGATACGCAGTATTTT

v_call: TRBV27
j_call: TRBJ2-5
d_call: TRBD1
clone_size: NA
cdr3_aa: CASSFAGGETQYF
cdr3_nt: TGTGCCAGCAGTTTCGCAGGGGGAGAGACCCAGTACTTC

v_call: TRBV24-1
j_call: TRBJ2-1
d_call: TRBD2
clone_size: NA
cdr3_aa: CATQGLAGNEQFF
cdr3_nt: TGTGCCACCCAGGGACTAGCAGGGAATGAGCAGTTCTTC

v_call: TRBV20-1
j_call: TRBJ1-2
d_call: NA
clone_size: NA
cdr3_aa: CSAREFEEGLFGYTF
cdr3_nt: TGCAGTGCTAGAGAGTTTGAGGAGGGGCTATTTGGCTACACCTTC

v_call: TRBV9
j_call: TRBJ2-1
d_call: TRBD2
clone_size: NA
cdr3_aa: CASSRSGISYNEQFF
cdr3_nt: TGTGCCAGCAGCCGAAGCGGGATATCCTACAATGAGCAGTTCTTC

v_call: TRBV7-8
j_call: TRBJ2-7
d_call: NA
clone_size: NA
cdr3_aa: CATGPSYEQYF
cdr3_nt: TGTGCCACCGGACCTTCCTACGAGCAGTACTTC

v_call: TRBV10-3
j_call: TRBJ2-2
d_call: NA
clone_size: NA
cdr3_aa: CAISDRDDDTGELFF
cdr3_nt: TGTGCCATCAGTGACCGGGACGACGACACCGGGGAGCTGTTTTTT

v_call: TRBV18
j_call: TRBJ2-5
d_call: NA
clone_size: NA
cdr3_aa: CASSPSQKETQYF
cdr3_nt: TGTGCCAGCTCACCGTCGCAAAAAGAGACCCAGTACTTC

v_call: TRBV7-2
j_call: TRBJ2-3
d_call: TRBD2
clone_size: NA
cdr3_aa: CASSLVAGGPDTQYF
cdr3_nt: TGTGCCAGCAGCTTAGTAGCGGGAGGGCCGGATACGCAGTATTTT

v_call: TRBV4-1
j_call: TRBJ1-5
d_call: NA
clone_size: many
cdr3_aa: CASSQFVDSRYSNQPQHF
cdr3_nt: TGCGCCAGCAGCCAATTCGTGGACAGCCGCTATAGCAATCAGCCCCAGCATTTT

v_call: TRBV4-2
j_call: TRBJ2-7
d_call: TRBD1
clone_size: NA
cdr3_aa: CASSQVGQGWYEQYF
cdr3_nt: TGTGCCAGCAGCCAAGTTGGACAGGGTTGGTACGAGCAGTACTTC

v_call: TRBV20-1
j_call: TRBJ2-7
d_call: TRBD2
clone_size: many
cdr3_aa: CSAMGLAGESYEQYF
cdr3_nt: TGCAGTGCTATGGGACTAGCGGGAGAATCTTACGAGCAGTACTTC

v_call: TRBV20-1
j_call: TRBJ2-1
d_call: NA
clone_size: NA
cdr3_aa: CSELSGVWNEQFF
cdr3_nt: TGCAGTGAATTGTCAGGGGTTTGGAATGAGCAGTTCTTC

v_call: TRBV20-1
j_call: TRBJ2-5
d_call: NA
clone_size: many
cdr3_aa: CSAIAAQGRQETQYF
cdr3_nt: TGCAGTGCTATCGCGGCGCAGGGGCGACAAGAGACCCAGTACTTC

v_call: TRBV10-3
j_call: TRBJ2-1
d_call: TRBD1
clone_size: many
cdr3_aa: CAIQGAVYNEQFF
cdr3_nt: TGTGCCATTCAGGGGGCGGTCTACAATGAGCAGTTCTTC

v_call: TRBV10-3
j_call: TRBJ1-1
d_call: NA
clone_size: NA
cdr3_aa: CASSSSELNTEAFF
cdr3_nt: TGTGCCAGCAGTTCCTCAGAACTAAACACTGAAGCTTTCTTT

v_call: TRBV20-1
j_call: TRBJ2-1
d_call: TRBD2
clone_size: NA
cdr3_aa: CSGLAGPSYNEQFF
cdr3_nt: TGCAGTGGACTAGCGGGTCCCTCCTACAATGAGCAGTTCTTC

v_call: TRBV7-6
j_call: TRBJ2-7
d_call: NA
clone_size: NA
cdr3_aa: CASSPGHAPYEQYF
cdr3_nt: TGTGCCAGCAGCCCAGGACACGCTCCCTACGAGCAGTACTTC

v_call: TRBV6-1
j_call: TRBJ1-2
d_call: NA
clone_size: once
cdr3_aa: CASSPPDNPLGGYTF
cdr3_nt: TGTGCCAGCAGCCCCCCGGACAATCCATTGGGCGGCTACACCTTC

v_call: TRBV28
j_call: TRBJ2-7
d_call: TRBD1
clone_size: few
cdr3_aa: CASSFRITGQGGNEQYF
cdr3_nt: TGTGCCAGCAGTTTCAGAATCACGGGACAGGGAGGGAACGAGCAGTACTTC

v_call: TRBV5-5
j_call: TRBJ2-7
d_call: NA
clone_size: medium-sized
cdr3_aa: CASSLGGQTYEQYF
cdr3_nt: TGTGCCAGCAGCTTGGGGGGACAAACCTACGAGCAGTACTTC

v_call: TRBV7-8
j_call: TRBJ2-1
d_call: TRBD2
clone_size: NA
cdr3_aa: CASSPRGLDYNEQFF
cdr3_nt: TGTGCCAGCAGCCCACGGGGACTAGACTACAATGAGCAGTTCTTC

v_call: TRBV2
j_call: TRBJ1-1
d_call: NA
clone_size: few
cdr3_aa: CASSGSGNTEAFF
cdr3_nt: TGTGCCAGCAGTGGATCCGGGAACACTGAAGCTTTCTTT

v_call: TRBV11-1
j_call: TRBJ2-5
d_call: NA
clone_size: many
cdr3_aa: CASSLAGGGETQYF
cdr3_nt: TGTGCCAGCAGCTTAGCGGGAGGAGGGGAGACCCAGTACTTC

v_call: TRBV11-2
j_call: TRBJ1-6
d_call: NA
clone_size: NA
cdr3_aa: CASSLTGAWNSPLHF
cdr3_nt: TGTGCCAGCAGCTTAACCGGGGCCTGGAATTCACCCCTCCACTTT

v_call: TRBV27
j_call: TRBJ1-1
d_call: NA
clone_size: NA
cdr3_aa: CASSLSPGNTEAFF
cdr3_nt: TGTGCCAGCAGTTTATCGCCCGGGAACACTGAAGCTTTCTTT

v_call: TRBV9
j_call: TRBJ2-6
d_call: TRBD2
clone_size: NA
cdr3_aa: CASQAGAGANVLTF
cdr3_nt: TGTGCCAGCCAAGCGGGGGCTGGGGCCAACGTCCTGACTTTC

v_call: TRBV12-3/TRBV12-4
j_call: TRBJ2-5
d_call: TRBD2
clone_size: NA
cdr3_aa: CASSGTSGSAIQETQYF
cdr3_nt: TGTGCCAGCAGTGGGACTAGCGGGAGCGCCATCCAAGAGACCCAGTACTTC

v_call: TRBV4-2
j_call: TRBJ2-3
d_call: NA
clone_size: NA
cdr3_aa: CASSQDYGSRLTRGQYF
cdr3_nt: TGTGCCAGCAGCCAAGATTACGGCTCAAGACTCACACGAGGGCAGTATTTT

v_call: TRBV9
j_call: TRBJ2-3
d_call: NA
clone_size: many
cdr3_aa: CASSVDGSRTDTQYF
cdr3_nt: TGTGCCAGCAGCGTAGACGGCAGTAGAACAGATACGCAGTATTTT

v_call: TRBV12-3/TRBV12-4
j_call: TRBJ2-3
d_call: NA
clone_size: many
cdr3_aa: CASRVDRQKTSIVQYF
cdr3_nt: TGTGCCAGCAGGGTGGACAGGCAGAAGACTAGCATCGTGCAGTATTTT